The source of this TCR beta chain is a study of post-analysis software for immune sequencing data. As regards this clonotype: The antigen is undetermined.

Every TCR beta cDNA library bore unique molecular identifiers. One entry per CDR3 protein, called by TCRdb with MiXCR from the PCR reads. Of more than 450,000 distinct CDR3 sequences in the sample, around 44% were seen once. Broader study findings: TRBV5-6, TRBV5-1 and TRBV20-1 belonged to a set of a handful of TRBV segments that were more frequent in patients than controls.

V was cut by 3 bases and J by 5 bases, with 13 bases left in between. The CDR3 loop spans 15 amino acids. CDR1 and CDR2 from the germline V gene are SGHVS and FQNEAQ. The genes are TRBV7-8 and TRBJ1-4; D remains ambiguous. The sequenced sample was blood. The clonotype was recovered from a girl between 10 and 17 years old with multiple sclerosis. CDR3 in amino acids: CASSLMGIGNEKLFF. The CDR3 DNA sequence: TGTGCCAGCAGCTTGATGGGGATAGGCAATGAAAAACTGTTTTTT.